This T cell receptor (beta chain) derives from a study of blood T cell repertoires in COVID-19. The trim removed 5 bases at V and 0 bases at J, leaving 7 bases unmatched. This CDR3 comprises 16 residues. The germline gives CDR1 SNHLY, CDR2 FYNNEI. Produced via immunoSEQ multiplex PCR; TCRdb's table is partial and in-frame only. Found here are about 320,000 clones, 85% to 90% of them singletons; the top ten hold about 10%. The cohort comprised adults aged about 18 to 89 years residing in approximately 25 US areas. Cohorts were determined from participant-reported clinical history. Specimen: PBMCs or T cells enriched from blood (not recorded which). This TCR was recovered from a woman younger than 30 who had recovered from COVID-19. The V and J genes are TRBV2 and TRBJ1-3; 7 positions agree with TRBD1. The CDR3 loop reads CASSRGTADSGNTIYF. The DNA for the CDR3 is TGTGCCAGCAGTAGAGGGACAGCCGACTCTGGAAACACCATATATTTT.